This T cell receptor (beta chain) emerged from a study of cytomegalovirus exposure and HLA in healthy donors. Study-level results: Confirmation in vitro established that three CMV-associated chains were specific for CMV antigens.

Per the germline V gene, CDR1 is LNHDA and CDR2 is SQIVND (reference sequence). CDR3 length equals 15 residues. Trimming cost V 0 bases and J 7 bases, with 12 bases left between them. About this clone itself: What it recognizes is unknown.

The PCR used 60 Vbeta and 13 Jbeta primers. The table came from immunoSEQ multiplex PCR; TCRdb's copy has only in-frame clones and leaves some out. Among 150,000 to 200,000 clones listed, around 73% were seen once. The chain uses TRBV19 and TRBJ2-2; D is possibly TRBD2 (5 bases). This TCR derives from a male donor in good health and CMV-seronegative. The sample taken for sequencing was PBMCs. The CDR3 loop reads CASSIDSGSGGELFF. In DNA, the CDR3 is TGTGCCAGTAGTATAGACTCGGGATCGGGCGGGGAGCTGTTTTTT.